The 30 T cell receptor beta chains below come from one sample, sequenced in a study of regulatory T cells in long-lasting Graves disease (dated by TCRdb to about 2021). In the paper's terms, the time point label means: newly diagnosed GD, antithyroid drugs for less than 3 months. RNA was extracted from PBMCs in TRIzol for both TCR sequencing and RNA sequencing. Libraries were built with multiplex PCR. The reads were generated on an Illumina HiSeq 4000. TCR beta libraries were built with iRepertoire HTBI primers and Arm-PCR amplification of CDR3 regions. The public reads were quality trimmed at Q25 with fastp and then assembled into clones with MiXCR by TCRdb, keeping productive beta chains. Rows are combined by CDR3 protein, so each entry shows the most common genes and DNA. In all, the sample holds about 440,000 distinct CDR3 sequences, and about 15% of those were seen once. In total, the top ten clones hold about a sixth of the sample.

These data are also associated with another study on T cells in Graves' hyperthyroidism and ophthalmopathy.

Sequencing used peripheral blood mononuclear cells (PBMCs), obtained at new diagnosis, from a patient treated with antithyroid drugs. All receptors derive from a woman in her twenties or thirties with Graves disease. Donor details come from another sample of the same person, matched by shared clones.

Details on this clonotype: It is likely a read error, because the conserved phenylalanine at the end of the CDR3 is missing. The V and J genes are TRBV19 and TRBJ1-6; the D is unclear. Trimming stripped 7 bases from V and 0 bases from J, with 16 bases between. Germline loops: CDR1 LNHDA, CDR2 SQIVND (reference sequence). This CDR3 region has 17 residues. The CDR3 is CASNEGLRSSYNSPLHS. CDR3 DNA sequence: TGTGCCAGTAATGAGGGCCTGAGGAGCTCCTATAATTCACCCCTCCACTCT.

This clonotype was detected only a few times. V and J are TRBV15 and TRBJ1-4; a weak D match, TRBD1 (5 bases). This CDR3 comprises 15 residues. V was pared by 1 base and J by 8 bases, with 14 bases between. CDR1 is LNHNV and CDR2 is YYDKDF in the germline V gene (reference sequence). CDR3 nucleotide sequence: TGTGCCACCAGCAGAGTTCGGGGGATTGAGGAAAAACTGTTTTTT. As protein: CATSRVRGIEEKLFF.

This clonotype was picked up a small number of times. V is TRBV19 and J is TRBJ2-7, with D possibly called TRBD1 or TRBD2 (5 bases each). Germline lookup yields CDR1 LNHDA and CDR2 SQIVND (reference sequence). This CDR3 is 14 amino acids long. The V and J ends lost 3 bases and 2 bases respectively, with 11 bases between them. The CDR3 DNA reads TGTGCCAGTAGTATCGGGGCCGTCCCCTACGAGCAGTACTTC. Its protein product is CASSIGAVPYEQYF.

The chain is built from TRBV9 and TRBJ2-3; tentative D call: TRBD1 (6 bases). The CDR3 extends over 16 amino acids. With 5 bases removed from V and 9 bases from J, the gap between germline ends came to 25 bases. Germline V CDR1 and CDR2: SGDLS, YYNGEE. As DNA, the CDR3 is TGTGCCAGCAGTCCACTCACTCACGGGACACTCTCCACGCAGTATTTT. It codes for CASSPLTHGTLSTQYF.

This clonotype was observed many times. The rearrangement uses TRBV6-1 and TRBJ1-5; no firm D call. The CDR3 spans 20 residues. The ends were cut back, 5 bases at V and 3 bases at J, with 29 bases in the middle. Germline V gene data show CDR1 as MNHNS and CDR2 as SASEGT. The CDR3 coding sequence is TGTGCCAGCAGTCAACTACTACCGCCAACTTTTACCGCGACCAATCAGCCCCAGCATTTT. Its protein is CASSQLLPPTFTATNQPQHF.

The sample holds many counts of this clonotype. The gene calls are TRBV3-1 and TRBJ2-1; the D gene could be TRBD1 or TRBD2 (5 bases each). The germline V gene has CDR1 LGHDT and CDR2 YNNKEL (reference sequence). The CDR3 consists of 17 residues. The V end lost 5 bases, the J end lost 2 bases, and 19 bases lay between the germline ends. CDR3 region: CASSSARDPRAYNEQFF. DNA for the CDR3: TGTGCCAGCAGCTCCGCCAGGGACCCCCGGGCCTACAATGAGCAGTTCTTC.

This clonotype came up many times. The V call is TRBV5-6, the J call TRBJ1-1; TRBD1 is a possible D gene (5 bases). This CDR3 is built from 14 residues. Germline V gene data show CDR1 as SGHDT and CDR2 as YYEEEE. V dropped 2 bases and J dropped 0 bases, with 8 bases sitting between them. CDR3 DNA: TGTGCCAGCAGCTTCGGACATATGAACACTGAAGCTTTCTTT. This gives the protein CASSFGHMNTEAFF. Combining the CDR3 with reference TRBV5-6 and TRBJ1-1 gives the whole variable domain DAGVTQSPTHLIKTRGQQVTLRCSPKSGHDTVSWYQQALGQGPQFIFQYYEEEERQRGNFPDRFSGHQFPNYSSELNVNALLLGDSALYLCASSFGHMNTEAFFGQGTRLTVV.

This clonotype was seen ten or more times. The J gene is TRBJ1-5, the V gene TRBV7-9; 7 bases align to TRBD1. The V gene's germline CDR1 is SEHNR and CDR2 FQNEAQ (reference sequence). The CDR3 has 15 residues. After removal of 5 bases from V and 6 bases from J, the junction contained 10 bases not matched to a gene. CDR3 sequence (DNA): TGTGCCAGCAGCCCAGGGGGTGGAGACGGTCAGCCCCAGCATTTT. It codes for CASSPGGGDGQPQHF. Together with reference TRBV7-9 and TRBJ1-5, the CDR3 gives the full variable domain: DTGVSQNPRHKITKRGQNVTFRCDPISEHNRLYWYRQTLGQGPEFLTYFQNEAQLEKSRLLSDRFSAERPKGSFSTLEIQRTEQGDSAMYLCASSPGGGDGQPQHFGDGTRLSIL.

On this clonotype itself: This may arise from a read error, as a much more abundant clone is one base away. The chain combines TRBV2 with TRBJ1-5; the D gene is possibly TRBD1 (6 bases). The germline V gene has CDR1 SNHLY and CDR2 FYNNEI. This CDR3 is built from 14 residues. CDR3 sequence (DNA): TGTGCCAGCATAGCGGACAGCCAAAATCTGCCCCAGCATTTT. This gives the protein CASIADSQNLPQHF.

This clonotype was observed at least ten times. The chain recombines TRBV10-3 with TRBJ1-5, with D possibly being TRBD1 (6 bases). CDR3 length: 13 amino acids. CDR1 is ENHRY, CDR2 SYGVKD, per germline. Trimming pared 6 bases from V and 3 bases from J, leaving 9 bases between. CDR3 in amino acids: CAIRRQDNQPQHF. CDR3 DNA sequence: TGTGCCATCAGGAGACAGGACAATCAGCCCCAGCATTTT.

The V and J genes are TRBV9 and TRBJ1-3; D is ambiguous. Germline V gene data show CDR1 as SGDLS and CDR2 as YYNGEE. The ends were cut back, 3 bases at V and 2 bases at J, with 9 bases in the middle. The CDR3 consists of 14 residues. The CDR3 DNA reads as TGTGCCAGCAGCGCCTCGGGGACTGGAAACACCATATATTTT. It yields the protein CASSASGTGNTIYF.

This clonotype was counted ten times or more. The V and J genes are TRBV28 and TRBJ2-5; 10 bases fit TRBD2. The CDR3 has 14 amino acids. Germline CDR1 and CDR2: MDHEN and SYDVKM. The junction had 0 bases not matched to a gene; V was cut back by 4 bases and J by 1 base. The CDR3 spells CASSSSGSQETQYF. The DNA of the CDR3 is TGTGCCAGCAGTTCTAGCGGGAGCCAAGAGACCCAGTACTTC.

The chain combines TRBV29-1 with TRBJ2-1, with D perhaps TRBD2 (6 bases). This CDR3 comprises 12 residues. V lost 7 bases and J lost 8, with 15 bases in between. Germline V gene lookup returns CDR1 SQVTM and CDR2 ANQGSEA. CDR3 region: CSANSGSDEQFF. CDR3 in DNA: TGCAGCGCAAATTCCGGGAGTGATGAGCAGTTCTTC.

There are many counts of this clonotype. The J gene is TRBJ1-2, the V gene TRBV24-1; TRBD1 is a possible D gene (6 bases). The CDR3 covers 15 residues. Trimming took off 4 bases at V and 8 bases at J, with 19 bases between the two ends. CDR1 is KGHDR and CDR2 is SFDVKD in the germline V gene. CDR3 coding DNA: TGTGCCACCAGTGAAGCCGGGACAAGGGCTGGAGGCTACACCTTC. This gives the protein CATSEAGTRAGGYTF.

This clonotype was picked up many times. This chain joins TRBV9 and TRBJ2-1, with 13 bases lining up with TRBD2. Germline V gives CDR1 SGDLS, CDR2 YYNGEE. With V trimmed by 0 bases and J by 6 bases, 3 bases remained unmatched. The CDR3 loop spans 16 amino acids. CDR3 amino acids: CASSVEGLAGSNEQFF. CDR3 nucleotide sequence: TGTGCCAGCAGCGTAGAGGGACTAGCGGGGTCCAATGAGCAGTTCTTC.

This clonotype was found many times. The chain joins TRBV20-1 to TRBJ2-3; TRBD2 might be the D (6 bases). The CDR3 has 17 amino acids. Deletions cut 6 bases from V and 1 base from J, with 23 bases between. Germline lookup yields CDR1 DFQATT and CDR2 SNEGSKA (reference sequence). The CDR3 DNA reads TGCAGTGCGAATCAGTACCCGGCGGGGACTGGCACAGATACGCAGTATTTT. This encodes CSANQYPAGTGTDTQYF.

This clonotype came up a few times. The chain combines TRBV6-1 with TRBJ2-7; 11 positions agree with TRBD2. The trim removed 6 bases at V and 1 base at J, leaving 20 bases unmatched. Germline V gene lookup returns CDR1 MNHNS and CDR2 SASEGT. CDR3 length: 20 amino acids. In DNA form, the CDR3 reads TGTGCCAGCAGCCTAACCCCCGGGACTAGCGGCTTAAAAGAATCCTACGAGCAGTACTTC. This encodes CASSLTPGTSGLKESYEQYF.

CDR3 residues: CASSMGRRGNQPQHF. In nucleotides, the CDR3 is TGTGCCAGTAGTATGGGTCGGAGAGGCAATCAGCCCCAGCATTTT. The V and J genes are TRBV19 and TRBJ1-5, with no clear D. V was clipped by 3 bases and J by 2 bases, with 11 bases between them. CDR1 and CDR2 from the germline V gene are LNHDA and SQIVND (reference sequence). CDR3 size: 15 residues.

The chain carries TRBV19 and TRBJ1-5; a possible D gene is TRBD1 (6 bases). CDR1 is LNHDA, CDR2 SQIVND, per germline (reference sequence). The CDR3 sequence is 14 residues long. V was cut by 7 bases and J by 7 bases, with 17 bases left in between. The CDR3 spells CASTLRGAKQPQHF. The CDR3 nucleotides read TGTGCCAGTACCCTTCGGGGGGCGAAGCAGCCCCAGCATTTT.

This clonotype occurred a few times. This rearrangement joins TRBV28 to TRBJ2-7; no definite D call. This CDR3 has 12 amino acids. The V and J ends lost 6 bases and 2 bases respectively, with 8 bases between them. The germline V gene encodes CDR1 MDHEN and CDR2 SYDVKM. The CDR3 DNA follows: TGTGCCAGCAGCCGGGCCCCCTACGAGCAGTACTTC. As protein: CASSRAPYEQYF.

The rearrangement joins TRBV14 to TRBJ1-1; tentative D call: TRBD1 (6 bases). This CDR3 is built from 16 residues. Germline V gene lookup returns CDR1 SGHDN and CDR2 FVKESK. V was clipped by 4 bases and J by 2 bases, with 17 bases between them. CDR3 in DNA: TGTGCCAGCAGCCTACTTAGCCGGACAGCTAACACTGAAGCTTTCTTT. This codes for CASSLLSRTANTEAFF. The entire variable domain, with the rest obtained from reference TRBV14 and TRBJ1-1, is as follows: EAGVTQFPSHSVIEKGQTVTLRCDPISGHDNLYWYRRVMGKEIKFLLHFVKESKQDESGMPNNRFLAERTGGTYSTLKVQPAELEDSGVYFCASSLLSRTANTEAFFGQGTRLTVV.

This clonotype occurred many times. CDR3 region: CASSPSGRSYNEQFF. The CDR3 coding sequence is TGTGCCAGCAGCCCTAGCGGGAGGTCCTACAATGAGCAGTTCTTC. The chain recombines TRBV3-1 with TRBJ2-1; TRBD2 aligns across 11 bases. The CDR3 spans 15 residues. V gave up 4 bases and J gave up 1 base; unmatched junction bases: 0. Germline-derived CDR1 and CDR2 are LGHDT and YNNKEL (reference sequence).

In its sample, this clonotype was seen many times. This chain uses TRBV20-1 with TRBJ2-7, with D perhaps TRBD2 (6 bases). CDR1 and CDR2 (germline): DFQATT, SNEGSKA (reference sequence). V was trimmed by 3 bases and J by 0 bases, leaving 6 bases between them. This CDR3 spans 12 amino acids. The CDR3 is CSASGSSYEQYF. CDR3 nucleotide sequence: TGCAGTGCTAGCGGGAGCTCCTACGAGCAGTACTTC.

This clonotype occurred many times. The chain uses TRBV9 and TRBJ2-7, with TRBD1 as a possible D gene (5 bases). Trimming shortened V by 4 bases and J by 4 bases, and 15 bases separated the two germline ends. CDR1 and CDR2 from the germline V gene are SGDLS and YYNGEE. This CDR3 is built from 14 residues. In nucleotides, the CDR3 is TGTGCCAGCAGCCGGGCCGGTGCAGGGTACGAGCAGTACTTC. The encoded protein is CASSRAGAGYEQYF.

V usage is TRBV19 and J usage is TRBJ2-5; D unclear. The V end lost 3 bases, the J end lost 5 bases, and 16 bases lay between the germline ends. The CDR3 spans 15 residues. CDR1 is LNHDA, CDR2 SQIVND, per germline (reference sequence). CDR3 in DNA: TGTGCCAGTAGTATTGGTCAGGTCCGGCGGGAGACCCAGTACTTC. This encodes CASSIGQVRRETQYF.

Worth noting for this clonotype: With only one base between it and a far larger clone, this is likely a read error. The CDR3 DNA follows: TGTGCCAGCAGTCTGACTAGTACCAATGAGCAGTACTTC. Its protein product is CASSLTSTNEQYF. This chain joins TRBV12-3 or TRBV12-4 and TRBJ2-7; D may be TRBD2 (6 bases). This CDR3 has 13 amino acids. V gave up 5 bases and J gave up 7 bases, with 15 bases separating them.

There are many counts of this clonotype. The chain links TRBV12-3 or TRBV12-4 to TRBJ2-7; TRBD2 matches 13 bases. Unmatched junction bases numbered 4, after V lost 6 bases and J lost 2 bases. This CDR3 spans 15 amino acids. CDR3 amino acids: CASRAGLAGAYEQYF. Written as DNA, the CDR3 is TGTGCCAGCAGGGCCGGACTAGCGGGAGCCTACGAGCAGTACTTC.

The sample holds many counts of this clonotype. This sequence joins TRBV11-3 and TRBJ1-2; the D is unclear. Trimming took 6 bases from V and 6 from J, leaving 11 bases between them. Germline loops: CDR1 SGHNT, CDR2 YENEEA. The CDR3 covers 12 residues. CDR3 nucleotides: TGTGCCAGCAGGAGCCCCGGGGATGGCTACACCTTC. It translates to CASRSPGDGYTF.

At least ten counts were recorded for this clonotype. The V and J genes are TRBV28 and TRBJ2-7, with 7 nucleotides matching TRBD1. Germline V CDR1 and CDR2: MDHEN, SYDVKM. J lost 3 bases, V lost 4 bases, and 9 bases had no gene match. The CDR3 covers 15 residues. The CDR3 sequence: CASSYRRDSRYEQYF. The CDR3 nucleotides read TGTGCCAGCAGTTACAGAAGGGACAGCCGCTACGAGCAGTACTTC.

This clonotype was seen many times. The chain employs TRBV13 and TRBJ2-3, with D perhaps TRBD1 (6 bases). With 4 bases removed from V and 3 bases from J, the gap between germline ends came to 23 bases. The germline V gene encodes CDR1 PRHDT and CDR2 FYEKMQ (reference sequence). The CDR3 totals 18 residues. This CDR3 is CASSSGAAATKGTDTQYF. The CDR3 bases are TGTGCCAGCAGCTCAGGGGCCGCGGCTACCAAGGGGACAGATACGCAGTATTTT.